Below are 11 T cell receptor beta chains sequenced from a single sample in a study of T cells in Graves' hyperthyroidism and ophthalmopathy. Template material for amplifying TCR beta CDR3 regions consisted of RNA transcripts. Primed by the HTBI set, a first-round RT-PCR was run on the TCR CDR3. TCRdb re-derived calls from the multiplex PCR reads in MiXCR, one entry per CDR3 protein. The sample consists of hundreds of thousands of distinct CDR3 sequences, approximately 44% of them appearing once. Sequenced: peripheral blood or thyroid tissue (not recorded which). The receptors stem from a woman aged 18-29 years with Graves' hyperthyroidism.

This clonotype was seen a handful of times. The rearrangement links TRBV7-7 to TRBJ2-7; TRBD2 matches 13 bases. J lost 4 bases, V lost 6 bases, and 6 bases had no gene match. CDR3 length equals 15 residues. The germline V gene encodes CDR1 SSHAT and CDR2 FNYEAQ (reference sequence). The CDR3 loop is CASRLAGGPGYEQYF. The DNA for the CDR3 is TGTGCCAGCAGACTAGCGGGAGGGCCGGGGTACGAGCAGTACTTC.

The sample holds a few counts of this clonotype. This chain uses TRBV24-1 with TRBJ1-5, with TRBD1 as a possible D gene (6 bases). V was shortened by 2 bases and J by 14 bases, with 24 bases between the two germline ends. This CDR3 contains 16 residues. Germline CDR1 reads KGHDR; CDR2 reads SFDVKD. The CDR3 DNA reads TGTGCCACCAGTGATTCCCAGGGGACTAGCGGGAGAGGCGAGCATTTT. Its protein is CATSDSQGTSGRGEHF.

This clonotype has just one count. The V gene is TRBV29-1, the J gene TRBJ1-1; TRBD1 is a possible D gene (5 bases). Between the trimmed V and J ends, which lost 3 bases and 1 base, there was a span of 12 bases. In germline, CDR1 is SQVTM, CDR2 ANQGSEA. CDR3 length: 14 residues. For the CDR3, the DNA is TGCAGCGTTGAGGGGGAGAGATGGAACACTGAAGCTTTCTTT. Amino acids: CSVEGERWNTEAFF.

This clonotype showed up just once. The chain uses TRBV7-9 and TRBJ2-2; unclear D gene. The V gene lost 7 bases and the J gene lost 0 bases, with 15 bases spanning the gap. From germline, CDR1 is SEHNR and CDR2 FQNEAQ (reference sequence). This CDR3 spans 16 amino acids. The CDR3 DNA sequence: TGTGCCAGCAATCCCCCCGGACCACCGAACACCGGGGAGCTGTTTTTT. Translation gives CASNPPGPPNTGELFF.

The chain links TRBV10-3 to TRBJ1-2, with 8 positions matching TRBD1. Germline lookup yields CDR1 ENHRY and CDR2 SYGVKD. The V and J ends lost 3 bases and 2 bases, in that order; junction bases with no gene match: 8. The CDR3 consists of 16 residues. The CDR3 DNA is TGTGCCATCAGTGACCGGGACAGGCGACAAAACTATGGCTACACCTTC. Translating gives CAISDRDRRQNYGYTF.

The sample holds one count of this clonotype. This chain joins TRBV24-1 and TRBJ2-2; D uncertain. Deletions cut 4 bases from V and 3 bases from J, with 20 bases between. The germline V gene has CDR1 KGHDR and CDR2 SFDVKD. The CDR3 sequence is 18 residues long. In DNA form, the CDR3 reads TGTGCCACCAGTGACCCAGACAAAAAGATTCGAGACACCGGGGAGCTGTTTTTT. Translating gives CATSDPDKKIRDTGELFF.

As to this clonotype: A much larger clone lies a single base off, so this may be a read error. The gene calls are TRBV7-2 and TRBJ1-1; D remains ambiguous. Germline values: CDR1 SGHTA, CDR2 FQGNSA. The CDR3 has 14 residues. CDR3 region: CVSSYQAMNTEAFF. The CDR3 region has the DNA TGTGTCAGCAGCTATCAGGCGATGAACACTGAAGCTTTCTTT. Full variable domain (rest looked up from reference TRBV7-2 and TRBJ1-1): GAGVSQSPSNKVTEKGKDVELRCDPISGHTALYWYRQSLGQGLEFLIYFQGNSAPDKSGLPSDRFSAERTGGSVSTLTIQRTQQEDSAVYLCVSSYQAMNTEAFFGQGTRLTVV.

This clonotype was observed once. The chain has TRBV20-1 and TRBJ2-7; 8 bases line up with TRBD2. With V trimmed by 3 bases and J by 6 bases, 7 bases remained unmatched. Germline V CDR1 and CDR2: DFQATT, SNEGSKA (reference sequence). The CDR3 spans 13 residues. CDR3 sequence reads: CSARALAGTEQYF. The CDR3 DNA reads TGCAGTGCTAGGGCTCTAGCGGGTACCGAGCAGTACTTC.

The sample holds a few counts of this clonotype. The chain couples TRBV9 to TRBJ1-1, with 9 nucleotides matching TRBD1. V trimming: 0 bases; J trimming: 4 bases; junction bases outside the gene matches: 1. This CDR3 is built from 14 residues. From germline, CDR1 is SGDLS and CDR2 YYNGEE. The CDR3 region has the DNA TGTGCCAGCAGCGTAGCGGGACAGGGCACTGAAGCTTTCTTT. Its translation is CASSVAGQGTEAFF.

The chain links TRBV5-1 to TRBJ2-7, with a possible D match to TRBD2 (5 bases). The CDR3 consists of 15 residues. The germline gives CDR1 SGHRS, CDR2 YFSETQ. Trimming stripped 0 bases from V and 2 bases from J, with 12 bases between. CDR3 in amino acids: CASSLVEGMTYEQYF. The CDR3 DNA reads as TGCGCCAGCAGCTTGGTCGAGGGAATGACCTACGAGCAGTACTTC.

This clonotype was seen only a few times. The rearrangement joins TRBV5-1 to TRBJ1-2, with 10 bases matching TRBD1. This CDR3 has 14 amino acids. The ends lost 0 bases at V and 6 bases at J; junction bases unmatched: 2. The germline V gene encodes CDR1 SGHRS and CDR2 YFSETQ. CDR3 protein: CASSLADRGNGYTF. For the CDR3, the DNA is TGCGCCAGCAGCTTGGCGGACAGGGGGAATGGCTACACCTTC.